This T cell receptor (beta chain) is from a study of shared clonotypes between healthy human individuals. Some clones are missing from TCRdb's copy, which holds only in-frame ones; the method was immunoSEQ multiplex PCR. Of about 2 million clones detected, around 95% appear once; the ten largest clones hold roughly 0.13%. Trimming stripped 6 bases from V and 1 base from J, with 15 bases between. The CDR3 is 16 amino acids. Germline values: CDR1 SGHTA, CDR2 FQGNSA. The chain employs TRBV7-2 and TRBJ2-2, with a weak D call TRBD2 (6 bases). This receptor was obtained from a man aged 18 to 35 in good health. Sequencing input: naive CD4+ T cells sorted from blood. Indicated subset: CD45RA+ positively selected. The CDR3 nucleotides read TGTGCCAGCAGACCACACGGGACTGTGAACACCGGGGAGCTGTTTTTT. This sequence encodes CASRPHGTVNTGELFF.